Reported below is one T cell receptor beta chain. The target antigen is unknown. The CDR3 totals 16 residues. Trimming stripped 1 base from V and 4 bases from J, with 16 bases between. Per germline, CDR1 SGHAT and CDR2 FQDESV (reference sequence). The sample comes from a study of OX40 agonist ivuxolimab in advanced cancers. Study summary: The patients got ivuxolimab, which is an agonistic anti-OX40 (CD134) antibody.

The cohort excluded patients with autoimmune disease history or systemic immunosuppression. Broader study findings: At 0.1 to 3.0 mg/kg, clonal expansion of CD4+ and CD8+ blood T cells had occurred by week 6.

The repertoire was sequenced with immunoSEQ multiplex PCR; TCRdb's copy has only in-frame clones and lacks some. Among tens of thousands of clones, 80% were seen once, and the ten largest hold about 1.2%. The specimen was CD4+ or CD8+ T cells sorted from blood, collected in a trial of the OX40 agonist ivuxolimab. The genes are TRBV11-1 and TRBJ1-1, with D possibly matching TRBD1 (5 bases). This receptor was identified in an adult with an advanced solid tumor such as melanoma, head and neck, liver or kidney cancer. CDR3 nucleotide sequence: TGTGCCAGCAGCTTAGTCGCTGGGGCGTTAAGCACTGAAGCTTTCTTT. Encoded protein: CASSLVAGALSTEAFF.